These 28 T cell receptor beta chains share one sample of origin, sequenced in a study of post-analysis software for immune sequencing data. Study-level results: Patients showed TRBV5-6, TRBV5-1 and TRBV20-1 among roughly 5 TRBV segments more frequent than in controls.

These receptors have no known antigen. cDNA libraries for TCR beta contained unique molecular identifiers. TCRdb re-analysed the PCR reads in MiXCR, keeping a single row per CDR3 protein. The table lists about 800,000 distinct CDR3 sequences, roughly 29% of them singletons. Source material: blood. The receptors derive from a girl aged 5-17 years with multiple sclerosis.

On this clonotype: A junction boundary mismatches the germline segment, possibly from a read error. The chain uses TRBV29-1 and TRBJ2-6; D may be TRBD1 (5 bases). CDR3 length equals 12 residues. Germline CDR1 and CDR2: SQVTM and ANQGSEA. CDR3 protein: CSLRDGANVRTF. CDR3 bases: TGCAGCCTCAGGGATGGGGCCAACGTCCGGACTTTC.

In regard to this clonotype: The junction does not match germline at one end; this may be a read error. The genes are TRBV6-5 and TRBJ1-2; no reliable D call. The CDR3 is made up of 17 amino acids. Germline CDR1 and CDR2: MNHEY and SVGAGI. CDR3 bases: TGTGCCAGCAGTTACTCAGGCGTCGGCGCTTCGGGCTATGGCCACACCTTC. Amino acids: CASSYSGVGASGYGHTF.

This clonotype has a handful of counts. This chain connects TRBV7-2 to TRBJ2-5; 8 bases are a match to TRBD2. V gave up 1 base and J gave up 7 bases; unmatched junction bases: 8. The CDR3 runs to 15 residues. The germline gives CDR1 SGHTA, CDR2 FQGNSA. The CDR3 bases are TGTGCCAGCAGCTTAGTTAGCGGGAAGCCAGGGACCCAGTACTTC. Protein sequence: CASSLVSGKPGTQYF.

This clonotype was seen only a few times. The chain links TRBV28 to TRBJ2-5; a weak D match, TRBD1 (6 bases). Germline CDR1 is MDHEN and CDR2 is SYDVKM. This CDR3 has 16 amino acids. V dropped 6 bases and J dropped 2 bases, with 19 bases sitting between them. The DNA of the CDR3 is TGTGCCAGCAGCCATGACATTGGTCAGGGGCAAGAGACCCAGTACTTC. Its protein product is CASSHDIGQGQETQYF. Looking up the rest from reference TRBV28 and TRBJ2-5 gives the full variable domain: DVKVTQSSRYLVKRTGEKVFLECVQDMDHENMFWYRQDPGLGLRLIYFSYDVKMKEKGDIPEGYSVSREKKERFSLILESASTNQTSMYLCASSHDIGQGQETQYFGPGTRLLVL.

Ten or more counts support this clonotype. CDR3 nucleotides: TGCAGTGCTAGTTTGTGGGAGGGAAACAATGAGCAGTTCTTC. Translation: CSASLWEGNNEQFF. V is TRBV20-1 and J is TRBJ2-1; the match to TRBD2 covers 7 bases. The CDR3 sequence is 14 residues long. Germline values: CDR1 DFQATT, CDR2 SNEGSKA (reference sequence). The V gene end was trimmed by 3 bases and the J gene end by 5 bases; junction bases not matched to a gene: 7.

This rearrangement joins TRBV9 to TRBJ1-4; TRBD1 might be the D (6 bases). V was cut by 3 bases and J by 3 bases, with 9 bases left in between. Germline CDR1 reads SGDLS; CDR2 reads YYNGEE. The CDR3 spans 14 residues. Written as DNA, the CDR3 is TGTGCCAGCAGCGCACAGGGTCCTAATGAAAAACTGTTTTTT. It is translated as CASSAQGPNEKLFF.

The V call is TRBV20-1, the J call TRBJ1-2; D is perhaps TRBD1 (5 bases). V was pared by 3 bases and J by 8 bases, with 16 bases between. Germline V gene data show CDR1 as DFQATT and CDR2 as SNEGSKA (reference sequence). The CDR3 extends over 13 amino acids. CDR3 amino acids: CSARGQGPNGYTF. The CDR3 DNA reads as TGCAGTGCTAGGGGGCAGGGCCCCAACGGCTACACCTTC.

This clonotype has a handful of counts. This chain links TRBV29-1 with TRBJ1-1; 10 positions agree with TRBD1. After removal of 7 bases from V and 1 base from J, the junction contained 6 bases not matched to a gene. Germline V gene lookup returns CDR1 SQVTM and CDR2 ANQGSEA. The CDR3 loop spans 14 amino acids. CDR3 region: CSAGTGEENTEAFF. CDR3 DNA: TGCAGCGCTGGGACAGGGGAGGAGAACACTGAAGCTTTCTTT.

In this sample, this clonotype turned up a few times. The V call is TRBV20-1, the J call TRBJ2-1; D may be TRBD1 or TRBD2 (5 bases each). Trimming shortened V by 0 bases and J by 3 bases, and 12 bases separated the two germline ends. In germline, CDR1 is DFQATT, CDR2 SNEGSKA (reference sequence). There are 15 residues in the CDR3. Here the CDR3 reads CSARDRGADYNEQFF. The CDR3 DNA follows: TGCAGTGCTAGAGATCGAGGGGCCGACTACAATGAGCAGTTCTTC.

This clonotype was counted between two and nine times. This chain links TRBV20-1 with TRBJ2-5; D possibly matches TRBD1 or TRBD2 (5 bases each). CDR1 is DFQATT and CDR2 is SNEGSKA in the germline V gene (reference sequence). There are 12 residues in the CDR3. V lost 2 bases, J lost 11 bases, and 15 bases lay in between. CDR3 protein: CSARSTLGEQYF. The DNA of the CDR3 is TGCAGTGCTAGATCTACCCTGGGGGAGCAGTACTTC.

The chain joins TRBV7-2 to TRBJ2-1, with TRBD2 identical over 7 bases. The V and J ends lost 1 base and 7 bases, in that order; junction bases with no gene match: 10. CDR3 size: 16 residues. CDR1 SGHTA and CDR2 FQGNSA come from the germline V gene. CDR3 nucleotides: TGTGCCAGCAGCTTAGTTGTAGCGGGCCTTCGAAATGAGCAGTTCTTC. It yields the protein CASSLVVAGLRNEQFF.

The rearrangement links TRBV5-1 to TRBJ2-1; D is possibly TRBD1 (5 bases). Germline lookup yields CDR1 SGHRS and CDR2 YFSETQ. Trimming removed 2 bases from V and 2 bases from J, with 8 bases in between. The length of the CDR3 is 14 residues. The CDR3 loop is CASSFGAAYNEQFF. The CDR3 bases are TGCGCCAGCAGCTTTGGGGCAGCCTACAATGAGCAGTTCTTC.

The sample holds one count of this clonotype. The rearrangement links TRBV20-1 to TRBJ1-5, with D uncertain. Germline V lookup: CDR1 DFQATT, CDR2 SNEGSKA (reference sequence). The CDR3 runs 14 residues. CDR3 protein: CSARVAGVGQPQHF. The CDR3 DNA is TGCAGCGCCCGGGTCGCCGGAGTAGGTCAGCCCCAGCATTTT.

V and J are TRBV5-1 and TRBJ2-3; D is uncertain. Trimming removed 3 bases from V and 6 bases from J, with 14 bases in between. This CDR3 has 14 amino acids. Looked up from germline, CDR1 is SGHRS and CDR2 is YFSETQ. The chain's CDR3 is CASSCSSLGDTQYF. CDR3 in DNA: TGCGCCAGCAGCTGCTCCAGTCTCGGTGATACGCAGTATTTT. Together with reference TRBV5-1 and TRBJ2-3, the CDR3 gives the full variable domain: KAGVTQTPRYLIKTRGQQVTLSCSPISGHRSVSWYQQTPGQGLQFLFEYFSETQRNKGNFPGRFSGRQFSNSRSEMNVSTLELGDSALYLCASSCSSLGDTQYFGPGTRLTVL.

The rearrangement uses TRBV6-4 and TRBJ2-3, with 7 bases aligning to TRBD1. Looked up from germline, CDR1 is MRHNA and CDR2 is SNTAGT. This CDR3 has 16 amino acids. V trimming: 2 bases; J trimming: 4 bases; junction bases outside the gene matches: 9. The CDR3 DNA sequence: TGTGCCAGCAGTGACGAGACAGGGTCTCGTCCAGATACGCAGTATTTT. Residues: CASSDETGSRPDTQYF.

The rearrangement uses TRBV14 and TRBJ2-1; D is unclear. Germline V gene sequence: CDR1 SGHDN, CDR2 FVKESK. There are 14 residues in the CDR3. Trimming left V 1 base short and J 1 base short, with 5 bases between. This CDR3 reads CASSQGLSYNEQFF. CDR3 DNA sequence: TGTGCCAGCAGCCAAGGACTGTCCTACAATGAGCAGTTCTTC.

This chain joins TRBV6-5 and TRBJ1-2; maybe TRBD1 (5 bases). The germline V gene has CDR1 MNHEY and CDR2 SVGAGI. Trimming pared 7 bases from V and 4 bases from J, leaving 13 bases between. There are 13 residues in the CDR3. Here the CDR3 reads CASTSGQRYGYTF. The CDR3 DNA reads as TGTGCCAGCACGAGTGGACAACGCTATGGCTACACCTTC.

This clonotype was counted many times. The chain links TRBV29-1 to TRBJ1-2, with 8 bases aligning to TRBD1. CDR1 is SQVTM, CDR2 ANQGSEA, per germline. The CDR3 is made up of 13 amino acids. The junction had 5 bases not matched to a gene; V was cut back by 7 bases and J by 1 base. The CDR3 sequence: CSADDRGNYGYTF. The CDR3 coding sequence is TGCAGCGCTGATGACAGGGGTAACTATGGCTACACCTTC.

This clonotype was seen ten or more times. The chain joins TRBV27 to TRBJ2-3; possibly TRBD1 or TRBD2 for D (5 bases each). Germline loops: CDR1 MNHEY, CDR2 SMNVEV (reference sequence). The CDR3 extends over 18 amino acids. The V gene lost 2 bases and the J gene lost 1 base, with 19 bases spanning the gap. CDR3 residues: CASSLKMWDGRRTDTQYF. CDR3 DNA: TGTGCCAGCAGTTTAAAAATGTGGGACGGCAGACGCACAGATACGCAGTATTTT.

This clonotype was seen only a few times. V gene TRBV7-9 combines with J gene TRBJ2-5, with D possibly TRBD1 on 6 matching bases. The CDR3 has 14 amino acids. Germline V gives CDR1 SEHNR, CDR2 FQNEAQ (reference sequence). Trimming stripped 5 bases from V and 5 bases from J, with 15 bases between. The CDR3: CASSRSAQGETQYF. The CDR3 DNA follows: TGTGCCAGCAGCCGCTCCGCCCAGGGGGAGACCCAGTACTTC.

J is TRBJ2-5 and V is TRBV29-1, with 7 bases matching TRBD1. The V and J ends lost 6 bases and 4 bases, in that order; junction bases with no gene match: 8. The CDR3 spans 13 residues. The germline gives CDR1 SQVTM, CDR2 ANQGSEA. The CDR3 spells CSVARQGTETQYF. The DNA for the CDR3 is TGCAGCGTCGCTAGACAGGGTACAGAGACCCAGTACTTC. The full variable domain, completed using reference TRBV29-1 and TRBJ2-5, is SAVISQKPSRDICQRGTSLTIQCQVDSQVTMMFWYRQQPGQSLTLIATANQGSEATYESGFVIDKFPISRPNLTFSTLTVSNMSPEDSSIYLCSVARQGTETQYFGPGTRLLVL.

The chain uses TRBV20-1 and TRBJ1-2; D gene ambiguous. Germline V gene data show CDR1 as DFQATT and CDR2 as SNEGSKA (reference sequence). The CDR3 is made up of 12 amino acids. V lost 0 bases and J lost 8, with 10 bases in between. CDR3 in DNA: TGCAGTGCTAGAGATCCCCTGTACGGCTACACCTTC. Translation gives CSARDPLYGYTF.

This clonotype was seen more than once but under ten times. The rearrangement links TRBV4-3 to TRBJ2-7; D is undetermined. Germline V gene lookup returns CDR1 LGHNA and CDR2 YSLEER. V was trimmed by 0 bases and J by 6 bases, leaving 12 bases between them. This CDR3 spans 14 amino acids. This CDR3 is CASSQELELLEQYF. The CDR3, as DNA: TGCGCCAGCAGCCAAGAACTGGAACTCCTCGAGCAGTACTTC.

V and J are TRBV4-2 and TRBJ1-6; D is perhaps TRBD1 (5 bases). Between the trimmed V and J ends, which lost 0 bases and 11 bases, there was a span of 17 bases. The germline V gene encodes CDR1 LGHNA and CDR2 YNFKEQ. This CDR3 is 16 amino acids long. The CDR3 DNA reads as TGTGCCAGCAGCCAAGAAACCTTTAGTACAGGTACACCCCTCCACTTT. This gives the protein CASSQETFSTGTPLHF.

Ten or more counts support this clonotype. The gene calls are TRBV10-3 and TRBJ2-3; 12 bases match TRBD1. CDR1 is ENHRY, CDR2 SYGVKD, per germline. J was trimmed by 7 bases and V by 5 bases; bases with no gene match: 10. This CDR3 contains 16 residues. For the CDR3, the DNA is TGTGCCATCAGTTTTTCGAAGGGACAGGGGGCAAATACGCAGTATTTT. Its protein product is CAISFSKGQGANTQYF.

A word on this clonotype: A read error may account for a junction end that differs from germline. J is TRBJ2-7 and V is TRBV7-6; 7 nucleotides line up with TRBD1. The length of the CDR3 is 13 residues. Germline CDR1 and CDR2: SGHVS and FNYEAQ. The CDR3 DNA is TGTGCCGGCAGCTTCAGGGGGTCCTACGAGCAGTACTTC. Residues: CAGSFRGSYEQYF.

This chain uses TRBV5-4 with TRBJ1-1; D gene uncertain. V lost 3 bases and J 4 bases, leaving 10 bases between the germline ends. CDR3 length: 13 amino acids. Germline assignment: CDR1 SGHNT and CDR2 YYREEE (reference sequence). The CDR3 is CASSSSVITEAFF. The DNA of the CDR3 is TGTGCCAGCAGCTCTTCTGTGATCACTGAAGCTTTCTTT. Filled out from reference TRBV5-4 and TRBJ1-1, the complete variable domain reads ETGVTQSPTHLIKTRGQQVTLRCSSQSGHNTVSWYQQALGQGPQFIFQYYREEENGRGNFPPRFSGLQFPNYSSELNVNALELDDSALYLCASSSSVITEAFFGQGTRLTVV.

In this sample, this clonotype turned up a few times. The J gene is TRBJ2-2, the V gene TRBV2; 12 bases agree with TRBD2. This CDR3 region has 15 residues. Trimming cost V 6 bases and J 11 bases; bases outside gene matches: 10. Germline assignment: CDR1 SNHLY and CDR2 FYNNEI. The CDR3 is CASRTSGSARTELFF. CDR3 nucleotide sequence: TGTGCCAGCAGGACTAGCGGGAGTGCCCGCACTGAGCTGTTTTTT.